This T cell receptor beta chain was sequenced in a study of blood T cell repertoires in COVID-19. The CDR3 runs 15 residues. V lost 4 bases, J lost 3 bases, and 2 bases stayed unmatched. Germline-derived CDR1 and CDR2 are SGHRS and YFSETQ. Data came from immunoSEQ multiplex PCR; TCRdb stores just in-frame clones and leaves some out. The sample has some 180,000 clones, around 80% seen once; the top ten hold about 3%. The clonotype originates from an elderly woman with active or convalescent COVID-19. The rearrangement links TRBV5-1 to TRBJ2-2, with 11 bases lining up with TRBD1. The sequenced sample consisted of peripheral blood. CDR3 residues: CASSRTGGDTGELFF. In nucleotides, the CDR3 is TGCGCCAGCAGCCGGACAGGGGGCGACACCGGGGAGCTGTTTTTT.